The clone carrying this TCR beta chain was detected only a few times. Germline V gene sequence: CDR1 MNHEY, CDR2 SVGEGT. Between the trimmed V and J ends, which lost 8 bases and 2 bases, there was a span of 17 bases. The CDR3 contains 15 residues. This specimen belongs to a study of T cells in Graves' hyperthyroidism and ophthalmopathy. TCR beta CDR3 sequences were amplified from RNA transcripts. First-round RT-PCR targeting the TCR CDR3 was performed with the HTBI primer set. MiXCR, run by TCRdb on the multiplex PCR reads, gives a single entry per CDR3 protein. The sample gives about 420,000 distinct CDR3 sequences, around 13% of which show up once; 5% to 6% is in the top ten.

This receptor was taken from a woman under 30 with Graves' hyperthyroidism. Source material: blood. The V gene is TRBV6-2 or TRBV6-3, the J gene TRBJ2-3; D may match TRBD1 or TRBD2 (5 bases each). CDR3 sequence reads: CASRDRSDITDTQYF. CDR3 DNA sequence: TGTGCCAGCCGGGACCGTTCCGATATCACAGATACGCAGTATTTT.